One sample yielded the 7 T cell receptor beta chains listed below, sequenced in a study of identical twins. TCRdb reanalysed the 5' RACE reads using MiXCR and keeps one entry per CDR3 protein. The table has a few hundred thousand distinct CDR3 sequences, under 8.5% seen once; the top ten hold 14% to 15%. These same data were also listed under a study on T cells expressing NK-cell markers.

The sequenced sample consisted of CD8+ T cells sorted from blood. These receptors originate from a woman between 18 and 30 years old in good health.

This clonotype showed up just a few times. V usage is TRBV13 and J usage is TRBJ2-4; possible D gene TRBD2, 5 bases. V was trimmed by 5 bases and J by 0 bases, leaving 8 bases between them. CDR1 and CDR2 from the germline V gene are PRHDT and FYEKMQ (reference sequence). This CDR3 has 14 residues. For the CDR3, the DNA is TGTGCCAGCAGCGCCGGACTAGCCAAAAACATTCAGTACTTC. Translated, it gives CASSAGLAKNIQYF.

The genes are TRBV15 and TRBJ2-7; 9 positions agree with TRBD2. The length of the CDR3 is 16 residues. V lost 0 bases and J lost 1; bases outside the gene matches: 4. Germline V gene data show CDR1 as LNHNV and CDR2 as YYDKDF (reference sequence). In DNA, the CDR3 is TGTGCCACCAGCAGAGATTCCGCGGGAGGGTCCTACGAGCAGTACTTC. Translating gives CATSRDSAGGSYEQYF. Full variable domain (remainder filled in from reference TRBV15 and TRBJ2-7): DAMVIQNPRYQVTQFGKPVTLSCSQTLNHNVMYWYQQKSSQAPKLLFHYYDKDFNNEADTPDNFQSRRPNTSFCFLDIRSPGLGDTAMYLCATSRDSAGGSYEQYFGPGTRLTVT.

This clonotype has just a few counts. The chain has TRBV29-1 and TRBJ2-1, with 12 bases identical to TRBD2. With V trimmed by 5 bases and J by 8 bases, 10 bases remained unmatched. There are 15 residues in the CDR3. Germline-derived CDR1 and CDR2 are SQVTM and ANQGSEA. The CDR3 reads CSVWGASGRADEQFF. The CDR3 bases are TGCAGCGTTTGGGGCGCTAGCGGGAGGGCCGATGAGCAGTTCTTC.

There are a few counts of this clonotype. The genes are TRBV11-2 and TRBJ2-2; D is perhaps TRBD1 (5 bases). Germline assignment: CDR1 SGHAT and CDR2 FQNNGV. CDR3 length equals 15 residues. With 4 bases removed from V and 2 bases from J, the gap between germline ends came to 11 bases. CDR3 residues: CASSSFGQNTGELFF. CDR3 in DNA: TGTGCCAGCAGCTCCTTTGGACAAAACACCGGGGAGCTGTTTTTT.

The table lists this clonotype with many counts. CDR3 in DNA: TGTGCCAGCAGCTACCGACTAGCGGGGGTCTACGAGCAGTACTTC. Translated, it gives CASSYRLAGVYEQYF. The chain recombines TRBV12-3 or TRBV12-4 with TRBJ2-7; 12 bases align to TRBD2. The CDR3 is 15 amino acids. The V gene end was trimmed by 6 bases and the J gene end by 3 bases; junction bases not matched to a gene: 6.

This clonotype was found many times. The V call is TRBV27, the J call TRBJ2-7, with 7 bases fitting TRBD1. The V segment lost 5 bases and the J segment 3 bases; nucleotides outside the gene matches: 7. The V gene's germline CDR1 is MNHEY and CDR2 SMNVEV (reference sequence). CDR3 size: 14 residues. CDR3 bases: TGTGCCAGCAGTCTCCAGGGGGAAGTCTACGAGCAGTACTTC. Translation gives CASSLQGEVYEQYF.

The chain combines TRBV6-4 with TRBJ2-1; 14 nucleotides agree with TRBD2. Looked up from germline, CDR1 is MRHNA and CDR2 is SNTAGT. The CDR3 length is 15 residues. The V gene end was trimmed by 6 bases and the J gene end by 8 bases; junction bases not matched to a gene: 6. CDR3 nucleotide sequence: TGTGCCAGCAGCCGACTAGCGGGAGGGCCGGATGAGCAGTTCTTC. This sequence encodes CASSRLAGGPDEQFF.